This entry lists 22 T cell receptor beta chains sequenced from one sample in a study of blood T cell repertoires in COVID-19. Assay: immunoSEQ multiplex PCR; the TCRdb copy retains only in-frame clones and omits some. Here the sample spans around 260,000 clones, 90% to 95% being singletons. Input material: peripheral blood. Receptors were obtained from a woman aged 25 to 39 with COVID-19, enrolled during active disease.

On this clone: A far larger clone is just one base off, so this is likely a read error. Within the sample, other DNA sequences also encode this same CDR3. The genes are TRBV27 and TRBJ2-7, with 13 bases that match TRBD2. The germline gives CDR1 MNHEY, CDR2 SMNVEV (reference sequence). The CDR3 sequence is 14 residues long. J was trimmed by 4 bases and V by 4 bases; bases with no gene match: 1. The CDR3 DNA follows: TGTGCCAGCAGTTGGACTAGCGGGAGTTACGAGCAGTACTTC. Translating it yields CASSWTSGSYEQYF.

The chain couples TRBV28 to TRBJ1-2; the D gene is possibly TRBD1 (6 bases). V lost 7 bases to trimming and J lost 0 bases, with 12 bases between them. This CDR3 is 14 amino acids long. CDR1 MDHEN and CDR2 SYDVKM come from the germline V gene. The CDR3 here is CASTGVDANYGYTF. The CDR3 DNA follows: TGTGCCAGCACAGGGGTGGATGCTAACTATGGCTACACCTTC.

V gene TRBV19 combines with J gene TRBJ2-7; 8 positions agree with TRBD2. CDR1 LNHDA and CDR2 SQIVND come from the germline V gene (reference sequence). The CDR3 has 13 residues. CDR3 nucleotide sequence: TGTGCGTCCGGGGGGGGTAAGTCCTACGAGCAGTACTTC. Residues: CASGGGKSYEQYF. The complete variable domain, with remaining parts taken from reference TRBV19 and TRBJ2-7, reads DGGITQSPKYLFRKEGQNVTLSCEQNLNHDAMYWYRQDPGQGLRLIYYSQIVNDFQKGDIAEGYSVSREKKESFPLTVTSAQKNPTAFYLCASGGGKSYEQYFGPGTRLTVT.

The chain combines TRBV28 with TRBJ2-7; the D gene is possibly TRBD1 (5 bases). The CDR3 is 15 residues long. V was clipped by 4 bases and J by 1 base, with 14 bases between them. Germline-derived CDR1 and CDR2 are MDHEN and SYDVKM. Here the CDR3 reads CASSSRGSLSYEQYF. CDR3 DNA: TGTGCCAGCAGTTCAAGGGGTTCACTGTCCTACGAGCAGTACTTC.

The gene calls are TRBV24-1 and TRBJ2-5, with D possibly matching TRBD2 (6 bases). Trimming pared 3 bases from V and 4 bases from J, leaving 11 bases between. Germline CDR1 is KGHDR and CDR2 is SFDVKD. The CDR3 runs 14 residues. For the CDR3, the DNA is TGTGCCACCAGTGATCAGAGTAGCGGAGAGACCCAGTACTTC. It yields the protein CATSDQSSGETQYF.

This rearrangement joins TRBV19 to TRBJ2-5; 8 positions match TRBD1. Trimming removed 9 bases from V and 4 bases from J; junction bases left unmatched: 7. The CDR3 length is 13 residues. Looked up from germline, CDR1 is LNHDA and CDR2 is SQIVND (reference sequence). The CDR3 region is CASRGPAGETQYF. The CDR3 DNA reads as TGTGCCAGCAGGGGGCCGGCGGGAGAGACCCAGTACTTC.

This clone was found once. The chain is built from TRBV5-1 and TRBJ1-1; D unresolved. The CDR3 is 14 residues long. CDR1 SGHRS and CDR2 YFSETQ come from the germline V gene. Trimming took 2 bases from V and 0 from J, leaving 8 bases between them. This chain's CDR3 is CASSLYQVNTEAFF. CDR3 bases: TGCGCCAGCAGCTTATACCAGGTGAACACTGAAGCTTTCTTT. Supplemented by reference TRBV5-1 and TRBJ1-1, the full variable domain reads KAGVTQTPRYLIKTRGQQVTLSCSPISGHRSVSWYQQTPGQGLQFLFEYFSETQRNKGNFPGRFSGRQFSNSRSEMNVSTLELGDSALYLCASSLYQVNTEAFFGQGTRLTVV.

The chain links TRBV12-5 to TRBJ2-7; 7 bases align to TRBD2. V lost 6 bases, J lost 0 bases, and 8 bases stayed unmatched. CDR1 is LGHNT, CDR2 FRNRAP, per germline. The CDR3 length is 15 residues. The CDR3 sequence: CASGMTSHSSYEQYF. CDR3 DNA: TGTGCTAGTGGAATGACTAGCCATAGCTCCTACGAGCAGTACTTC.

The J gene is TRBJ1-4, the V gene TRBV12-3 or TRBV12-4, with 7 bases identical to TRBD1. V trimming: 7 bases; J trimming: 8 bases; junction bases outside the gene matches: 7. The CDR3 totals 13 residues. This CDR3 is CASIRQGTEKLFF. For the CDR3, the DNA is TGTGCCAGCATTCGACAGGGTACGGAAAAACTGTTTTTT.

CDR3 sequence reads: CASSGRGANTEAFF. CDR3 in DNA: TGTGCCAGCAGTGGTCGGGGGGCGAACACTGAAGCTTTCTTT. The chain couples TRBV6-4 to TRBJ1-1; D perhaps matches TRBD1 (6 bases). The CDR3 has 14 residues. Trimming pared 4 bases from V and 1 base from J, leaving 10 bases between. Germline CDR1 and CDR2: MRHNA and SNTAGT.

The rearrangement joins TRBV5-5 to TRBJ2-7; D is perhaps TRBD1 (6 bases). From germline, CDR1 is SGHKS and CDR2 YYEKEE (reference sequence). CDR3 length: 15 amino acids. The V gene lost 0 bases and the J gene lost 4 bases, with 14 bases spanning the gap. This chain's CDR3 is CASSLERQGSYEQYF. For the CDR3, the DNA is TGTGCCAGCAGCTTGGAACGCCAGGGGAGTTACGAGCAGTACTTC.

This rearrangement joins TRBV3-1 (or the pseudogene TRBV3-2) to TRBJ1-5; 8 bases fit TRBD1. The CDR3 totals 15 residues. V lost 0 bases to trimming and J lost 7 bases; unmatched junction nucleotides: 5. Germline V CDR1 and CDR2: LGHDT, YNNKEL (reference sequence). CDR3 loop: CASSQDLNRGQPQHF. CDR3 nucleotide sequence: TGTGCCAGCAGCCAAGATCTTAACAGGGGGCAGCCCCAGCATTTT.

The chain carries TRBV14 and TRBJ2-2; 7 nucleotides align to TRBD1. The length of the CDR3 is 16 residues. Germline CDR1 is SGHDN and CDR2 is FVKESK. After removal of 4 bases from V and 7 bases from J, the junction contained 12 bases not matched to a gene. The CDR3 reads CASSRHPRTGVGELFF. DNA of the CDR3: TGTGCCAGCAGCCGGCATCCCCGGACAGGCGTCGGGGAGCTGTTTTTT. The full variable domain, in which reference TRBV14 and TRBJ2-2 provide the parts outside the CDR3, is EAGVTQFPSHSVIEKGQTVTLRCDPISGHDNLYWYRRVMGKEIKFLLHFVKESKQDESGMPNNRFLAERTGGTYSTLKVQPAELEDSGVYFCASSRHPRTGVGELFFGEGSRLTVL.

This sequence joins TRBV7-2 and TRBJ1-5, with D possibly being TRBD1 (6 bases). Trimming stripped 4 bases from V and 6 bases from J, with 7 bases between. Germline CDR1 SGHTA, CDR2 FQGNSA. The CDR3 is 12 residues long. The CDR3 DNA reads TGTGCCAGCAGCTCAGGGGTTCAGCCCCAGCATTTT. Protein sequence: CASSSGVQPQHF.

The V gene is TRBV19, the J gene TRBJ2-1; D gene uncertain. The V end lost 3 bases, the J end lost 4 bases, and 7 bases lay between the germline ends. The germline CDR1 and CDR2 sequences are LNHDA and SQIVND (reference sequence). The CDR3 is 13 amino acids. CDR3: CASSIQKYNEQFF. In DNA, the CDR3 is TGTGCCAGTAGTATCCAGAAGTACAATGAGCAGTTCTTC. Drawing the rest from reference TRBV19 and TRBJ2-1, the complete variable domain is DGGITQSPKYLFRKEGQNVTLSCEQNLNHDAMYWYRQDPGQGLRLIYYSQIVNDFQKGDIAEGYSVSREKKESFPLTVTSAQKNPTAFYLCASSIQKYNEQFFGPGTRLTVL.

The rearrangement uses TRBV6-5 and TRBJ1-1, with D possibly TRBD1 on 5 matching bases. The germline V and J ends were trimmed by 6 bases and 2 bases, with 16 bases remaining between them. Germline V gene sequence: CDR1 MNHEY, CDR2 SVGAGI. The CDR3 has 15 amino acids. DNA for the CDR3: TGTGCCAGCAGACCCGGACATTCAGGCAACACTGAAGCTTTCTTT. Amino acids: CASRPGHSGNTEAFF.

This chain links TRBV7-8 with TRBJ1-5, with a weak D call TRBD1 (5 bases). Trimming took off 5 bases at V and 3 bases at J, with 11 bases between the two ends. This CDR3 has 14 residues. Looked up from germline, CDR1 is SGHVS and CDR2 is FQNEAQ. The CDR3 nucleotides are TGTGCCAGCAGCCCAGACAGCCTCAATCAGCCCCAGCATTTT. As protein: CASSPDSLNQPQHF. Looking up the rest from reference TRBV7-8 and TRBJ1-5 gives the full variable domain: GAGVSQSPRYKVAKRGQDVALRCDPISGHVSLFWYQQALGQGPEFLTYFQNEAQLDKSGLPSDRFFAERPEGSVSTLKIQRTQQEDSAVYLCASSPDSLNQPQHFGDGTRLSIL.

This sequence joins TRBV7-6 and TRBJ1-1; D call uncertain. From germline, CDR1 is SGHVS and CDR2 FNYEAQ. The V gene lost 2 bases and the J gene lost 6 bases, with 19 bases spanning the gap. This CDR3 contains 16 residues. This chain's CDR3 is CASSLSGRGGFSEAFF. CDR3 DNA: TGTGCCAGCAGCTTATCAGGCCGGGGTGGGTTTTCTGAAGCTTTCTTT.

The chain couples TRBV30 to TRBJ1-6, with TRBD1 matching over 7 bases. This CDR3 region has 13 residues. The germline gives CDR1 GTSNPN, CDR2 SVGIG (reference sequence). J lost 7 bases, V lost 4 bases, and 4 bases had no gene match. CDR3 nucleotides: TGTGCCTGGACCACAGGGGCAAATTCACCCCTCCACTTT. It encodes CAWTTGANSPLHF.

The CDR3 loop is CASSEARGWGVGTEAFF. The CDR3 nucleotides read TGTGCCAGCAGTGAAGCAAGGGGATGGGGTGTAGGCACTGAAGCTTTCTTT. This chain uses TRBV2 with TRBJ1-1; possible D gene TRBD1, 5 bases. Germline CDR1 is SNHLY and CDR2 is FYNNEI. Trimming stripped 0 bases from V and 4 bases from J, with 18 bases between. The CDR3 covers 17 residues.

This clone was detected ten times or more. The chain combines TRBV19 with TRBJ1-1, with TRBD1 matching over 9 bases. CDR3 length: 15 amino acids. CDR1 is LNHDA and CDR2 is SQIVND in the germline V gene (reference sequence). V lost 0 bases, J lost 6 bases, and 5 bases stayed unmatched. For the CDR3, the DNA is TGTGCCAGTAGTATAGAGGGGACAGGGTTGGCTGAAGCTTTCTTT. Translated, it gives CASSIEGTGLAEAFF.

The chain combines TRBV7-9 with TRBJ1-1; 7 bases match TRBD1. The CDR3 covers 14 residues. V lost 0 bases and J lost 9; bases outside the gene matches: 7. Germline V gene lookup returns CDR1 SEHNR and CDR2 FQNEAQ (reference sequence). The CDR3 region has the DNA TGTGCCAGCAGCTTAGCGGTGGGGACAGATAAAGCTTTCTTT. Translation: CASSLAVGTDKAFF.